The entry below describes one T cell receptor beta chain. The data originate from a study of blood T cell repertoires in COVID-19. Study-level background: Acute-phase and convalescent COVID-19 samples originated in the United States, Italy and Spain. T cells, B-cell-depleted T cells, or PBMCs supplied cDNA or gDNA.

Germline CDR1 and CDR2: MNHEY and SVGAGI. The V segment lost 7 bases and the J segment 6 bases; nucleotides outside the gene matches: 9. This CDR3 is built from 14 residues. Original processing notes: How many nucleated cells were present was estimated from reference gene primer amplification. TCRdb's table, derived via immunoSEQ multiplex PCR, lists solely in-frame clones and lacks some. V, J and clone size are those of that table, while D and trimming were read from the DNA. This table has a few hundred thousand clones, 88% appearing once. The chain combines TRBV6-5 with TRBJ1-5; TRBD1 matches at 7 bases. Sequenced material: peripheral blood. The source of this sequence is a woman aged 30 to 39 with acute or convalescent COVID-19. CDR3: CASNKGGSSQPQHF. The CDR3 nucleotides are TGTGCCAGCAATAAAGGGGGCTCTAGTCAGCCCCAGCATTTT.